This T cell receptor beta chain is drawn from a study of blood T cells in healthy people across ages. The study, taken as a whole, reports: Conclusively comparing naive with antigen-experienced cells was impossible with unsorted PBMCs. There were more naive CD4+ cells and higher diversity in long-lived donors than in aged donors.

This clonotype was observed a handful of times. The antigen is not known. The ends lost 4 bases at V and 4 bases at J; junction bases unmatched: 7. CDR3 size: 16 residues. The use of a sample-barcoded 5' primer and a J-beta primer mix characterized a second PCR of roughly 6 to 11 cycles. Template switching added a 12-random-nucleotide identifier to every cDNA molecule. Every individual sample yielded 2.5 million or more paired-end reads (each containing CDR3). TCRdb redid the calling of the 5' RACE reads with MiXCR, one entry per CDR3 protein. The sample lists approximately 1.5 million distinct CDR3 sequences, 42% occurring once.

This chain links TRBV12-3 or TRBV12-4 with TRBJ1-2, with TRBD1 matching over 12 bases. The sample comprised blood. The receptor was isolated from a young woman in good health. The CDR3 DNA follows: TGTGCCAGCAGTTGGGGGACAGGGGGCTTCGTCTATGGCTACACCTTC. Protein sequence: CASSWGTGGFVYGYTF.